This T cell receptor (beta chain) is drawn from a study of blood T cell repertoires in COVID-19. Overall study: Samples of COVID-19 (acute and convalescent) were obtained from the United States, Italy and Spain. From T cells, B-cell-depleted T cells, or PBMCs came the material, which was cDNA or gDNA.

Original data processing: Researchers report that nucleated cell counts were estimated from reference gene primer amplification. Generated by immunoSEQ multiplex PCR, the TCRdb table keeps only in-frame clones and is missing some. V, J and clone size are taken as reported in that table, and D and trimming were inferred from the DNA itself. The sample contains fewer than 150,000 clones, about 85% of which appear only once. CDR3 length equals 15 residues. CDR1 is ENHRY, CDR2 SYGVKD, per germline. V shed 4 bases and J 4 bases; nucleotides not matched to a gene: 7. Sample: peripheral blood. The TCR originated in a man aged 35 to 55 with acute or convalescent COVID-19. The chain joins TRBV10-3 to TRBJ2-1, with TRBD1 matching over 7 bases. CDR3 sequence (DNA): TGTGCCATCAGTGGACAGGGAAGACCTTACAATGAGCAGTTCTTC. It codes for CAISGQGRPYNEQFF.